A selection of T cell receptor beta chains follows, all from one sample in a study of identical twins. TCRdb called the 5' RACE reads again in MiXCR, with one record for every CDR3 protein. The sample has roughly 1,500,000 distinct CDR3 sequences; 32% are singletons. Sequenced material: cord blood. The source is a newborn girl in good health. Each CDR3 is given with its conserved first and last residue.

>TRBV12-5
CASGLTSGENTGELFF
>TRBV6-2/TRBV6-3
CASSRRGTYNEQFF
>TRBV7-2
CASSSPAGGPSNEQFF
>TRBV28
CASSSAIPGGYTF
>TRBV7-9
CASSDSGRQQYF
>TRBV7-2
CASSSPGTSAKGNEQYF
>TRBV28
CASSLQGASSYEQYF
>TRBV27
CASSLSGKGGYTF
>TRBV10-3
CAISSRTRTETYEQYF
>TRBV29-1
CSVASRLRVYF
>TRBV12-3/TRBV12-4
CATRNRRMNTEAFF
>TRBV29-1
CSYQGARPDTQYF
>TRBV10-3
CAGGGATDTQYF
>TRBV28
CASTTFGGYTF
>TRBV6-5
CASSLRGSAYNEQFF
>TRBV20-1
CSALLTSMYIQYF
>TRBV5-5
CASTLNKPYYEQYF
>TRBV20-1
CSARSRLTGELFF
>TRBV9
CASSPTRGGTDLSGANVLTF
>TRBV20-1
CSARGLAGRPSYNEQYF
>TRBV7-2
CASSFETVVPYGYTF
>TRBV6-1
CASSVIIGRSYGYTF
>TRBV3-1
CASSQGTSRFQETQYF
>TRBV14
CASSQTSDVQYF
>TRBV27
CASSLIPQGTDTQYF
>TRBV28
CASRFTQGASLYGYTF
>TRBV28
CASSYQLLAGSYEQYF
>TRBV20-1
CSARDRDRGLETQYF
>TRBV12-3/TRBV12-4
CASKPGQYSYEQYF
>TRBV29-1
CSVGQGYYNEQFF
>TRBV28
CASSSPGRYSNQPQHF
>TRBV10-3
CAISDDPLYNEQFF
>TRBV9
CASSVQGAFTSPLHF
>TRBV20-1
CSARDDFGRDEQFF
>TRBV11-2
CASSLAGGQAGTQYF
>TRBV6-5
CASSGPYSVSYEQYF
>TRBV4-1
CASSQGPRLDTQYF
>TRBV10-3
CAVALTGGPSTDTRYF